The TCR beta chain under discussion was sequenced for a study of identical twins. The CDR3 covers 14 residues. Deletions cut 0 bases from V and 7 bases from J, with 13 bases between. CDR1 is SGHRS and CDR2 is YFSETQ in the germline V gene. Via MiXCR, TCRdb re-called the 5' RACE reads, giving one row per CDR3 protein. The sample contains 450,000 to 600,000 distinct CDR3 sequences, under 25% of which appear only once. This clonotype was picked up a small number of times. The sample was also linked to a second study, of yellow fever vaccine responses in identical twins.

Sequencing input: CD4+ T cells sorted from blood. The rearrangement links TRBV5-1 to TRBJ1-1; TRBD1 is a possible D gene (5 bases). The receptor's source is a woman under 30 in good health. This CDR3 reads CASSLGLRQSEAFF. Written as DNA, the CDR3 is TGCGCCAGCAGCTTGGGCTTGAGACAGAGTGAAGCTTTCTTT.